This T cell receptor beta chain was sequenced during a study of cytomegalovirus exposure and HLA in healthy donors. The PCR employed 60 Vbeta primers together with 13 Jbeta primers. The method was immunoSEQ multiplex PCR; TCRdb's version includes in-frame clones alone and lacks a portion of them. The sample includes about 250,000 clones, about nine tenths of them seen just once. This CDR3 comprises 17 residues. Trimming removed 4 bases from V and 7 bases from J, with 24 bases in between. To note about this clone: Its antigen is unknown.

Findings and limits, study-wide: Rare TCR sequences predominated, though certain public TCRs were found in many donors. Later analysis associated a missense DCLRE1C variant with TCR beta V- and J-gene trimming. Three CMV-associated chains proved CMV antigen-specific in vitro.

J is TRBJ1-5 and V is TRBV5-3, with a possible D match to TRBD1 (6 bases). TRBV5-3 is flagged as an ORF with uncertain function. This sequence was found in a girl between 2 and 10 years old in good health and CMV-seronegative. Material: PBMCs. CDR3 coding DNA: TGTGCCAGAAGCCTGGAGAGTGGATCGGGGGGCGGGCAGCCCCAGCATTTT. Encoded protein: CARSLESGSGGGQPQHF.